These 20 T cell receptor beta chains originate from one sample sequenced in a study of blood T cell repertoires in COVID-19. Only in-frame clones appear in the TCRdb table, and some are missing; sequencing was by immunoSEQ multiplex PCR. The data show approximately 310,000 clones, roughly 91% seen once. The sequenced sample consisted of peripheral blood. These receptors were taken from a man aged 45-65 years with active or convalescent COVID-19.

This clone was counted only a few times. V usage is TRBV6-5 and J usage is TRBJ2-7, with 7 bases matching TRBD2. After removal of 6 bases from V and 3 bases from J, the junction contained 8 bases not matched to a gene. The CDR3 has 14 residues. The germline V gene encodes CDR1 MNHEY and CDR2 SVGAGI. This chain's CDR3 is CASSQGLLDYEQYF. The CDR3 DNA reads TGTGCCAGCAGCCAGGGACTACTAGACTACGAGCAGTACTTC.

In its sample, this clone was seen a few times. V is TRBV6-5 and J is TRBJ2-5; D unresolved. Trimming pared 6 bases from V and 4 bases from J, leaving 15 bases between. CDR1 and CDR2 (germline): MNHEY, SVGAGI. This CDR3 comprises 14 residues. CDR3 residues: CASSSPVTSETQYF. DNA of the CDR3: TGTGCCAGCAGCTCCCCAGTCACGTCAGAGACCCAGTACTTC.

This chain links TRBV18 with TRBJ2-2, with 12 bases aligning to TRBD2. Germline values: CDR1 KGHSH, CDR2 LQKENI. The CDR3 consists of 15 residues. V was pared by 3 bases and J by 5 bases, with 1 base of the junction left unmatched. The CDR3 DNA sequence: TGTGCCAGCTCACCTACTAGCGGGGGGACCGGGGAGCTGTTTTTT. Its translation is CASSPTSGGTGELFF.

V is TRBV24-1 and J is TRBJ2-3; tentative D call: TRBD1 (5 bases). This CDR3 is 14 amino acids long. Germline V gene sequence: CDR1 KGHDR, CDR2 SFDVKD. V was trimmed by 2 bases and J by 6 bases, leaving 11 bases between them. The CDR3 loop is CATSDSTGKDTQYF. The DNA for the CDR3 is TGTGCCACCAGTGATTCAACAGGCAAGGATACGCAGTATTTT.

The J gene is TRBJ2-3, the V gene TRBV24-1, with TRBD2 matching 10 bases. CDR3 length: 17 residues. J gave up 3 bases and V 6 bases, and 11 bases lay outside the gene matches. The germline CDR1 and CDR2 sequences are KGHDR and SFDVKD. The CDR3 is CATSSLGASGGTDTQYF. In DNA, the CDR3 is TGTGCCACCAGTTCCCTCGGGGCTAGCGGGGGAACAGATACGCAGTATTTT.

The chain uses TRBV7-2 and TRBJ1-2; no firm D call. Per the germline V gene, CDR1 is SGHTA and CDR2 is FQGNSA. CDR3 length: 15 residues. Trimming removed 1 base at V and 2 bases at J, with 11 bases between. The CDR3 spells CASSLGFGINYGYTF. CDR3 coding DNA: TGTGCCAGCAGCTTAGGCTTCGGGATCAACTATGGCTACACCTTC.

This sequence joins TRBV7-9 and TRBJ2-1, with a possible D match to TRBD1 (7 bases). V was clipped by 5 bases and J by 6 bases, with 11 bases between them. The germline V gene encodes CDR1 SEHNR and CDR2 FQNEAQ (reference sequence). CDR3 length: 13 amino acids. The CDR3 DNA follows: TGTGCCAGCAGCCTGCAGGGGGGCAATGAGCAGTTCTTC. Its translation is CASSLQGGNEQFF.

The chain links TRBV10-3 to TRBJ1-5; D might be TRBD1 (5 bases). The V gene lost 8 bases and the J gene lost 3 bases, with 14 bases spanning the gap. The V gene's germline CDR1 is ENHRY and CDR2 SYGVKD. This CDR3 is built from 14 residues. CDR3 DNA sequence: TGTGCCATCGGGGGGATGGGATTCAATCAGCCCCAGCATTTT. This translates into CAIGGMGFNQPQHF.

This chain uses TRBV6-2 or TRBV6-3 with TRBJ1-1; TRBD1 matches at 7 bases. Trimming removed 6 bases from V and 6 bases from J; junction bases left unmatched: 10. In germline, CDR1 is MNHEY, CDR2 SVGEGT. The CDR3 runs 14 residues. The CDR3: CASSEPDRVSEAFF. In DNA, the CDR3 is TGTGCCAGCAGCGAACCCGACAGGGTCTCTGAAGCTTTCTTT.

The V gene is TRBV2, the J gene TRBJ2-7; 8 bases are a match to TRBD2. This CDR3 is built from 13 residues. The germline CDR1 and CDR2 sequences are SNHLY and FYNNEI. With V trimmed by 7 bases and J by 2 bases, 4 bases remained unmatched. The CDR3 is CASTAGGPYEQYF. The CDR3 bases are TGTGCCAGCACGGCGGGAGGTCCCTACGAGCAGTACTTC.

The gene calls are TRBV21-1 and TRBJ1-5; the table calls TRBD1, which could not be checked here. TRBV21-1 is a recognized pseudogene. CDR3 size: 16 residues. Here the CDR3 DNA reads TGTGCCAGCAACGACAGGGAAGCCGCCCTTAATCAGCCCCAGCATTTT. Amino acids: CASNDREAALNQPQHF.

This clone was observed once. The identical CDR3 is also encoded by other nucleotide sequences in the sample. J is TRBJ1-6 and V is TRBV6-5; no definite D call. CDR1 and CDR2 from the germline V gene are MNHEY and SVGAGI. The CDR3 has 14 residues. V dropped 3 bases and J dropped 7 bases, with 10 bases sitting between them. The CDR3 sequence: CASSYRRVNSPLHF. DNA for the CDR3: TGTGCCAGCAGTTATAGGCGGGTGAATTCACCCCTCCACTTT.

The chain joins TRBV7-9 to TRBJ1-2, with D possibly matching TRBD1 (6 bases). The CDR3 loop spans 16 amino acids. Germline loops: CDR1 SEHNR, CDR2 FQNEAQ (reference sequence). V lost 1 base, J lost 1 base, and 13 bases lay in between. The CDR3 coding sequence is TGTGCCAGCAGCTTAGGCCAAGGGGGAGATAACTATGGCTACACCTTC. Protein product: CASSLGQGGDNYGYTF.

V gene TRBV7-3 combines with J gene TRBJ1-2; D is perhaps TRBD1 (6 bases). Germline CDR1 is SGHTA and CDR2 is FQGTGA. V was clipped by 4 bases and J by 3 bases, with 12 bases between them. This CDR3 spans 14 amino acids. The CDR3 sequence: CASSSSRGDYGYTF. CDR3 sequence (DNA): TGTGCCAGCAGCTCTTCCAGGGGCGACTATGGCTACACCTTC.

The chain links TRBV2 to TRBJ2-7, with TRBD1 matching over 7 bases. CDR3 size: 13 residues. CDR1 is SNHLY and CDR2 is FYNNEI in the germline V gene. Trimming at V came to 5 bases and at J to 5 bases, leaving 6 bases not matched to a gene. The CDR3 loop is CASSTDREHEQYF. The CDR3 nucleotides are TGTGCCAGCAGTACCGACAGGGAACACGAGCAGTACTTC. Supplemented by reference TRBV2 and TRBJ2-7, the full variable domain reads EPEVTQTPSHQVTQMGQEVILRCVPISNHLYFYWYRQILGQKVEFLVSFYNNEISEKSEIFDDQFSVERPDGSNFTLKIRSTKLEDSAMYFCASSTDREHEQYFGPGTRLTVT.

The rearrangement joins TRBV28 to TRBJ1-6; D possibly corresponds to TRBD1 (6 bases). The germline V and J ends were trimmed by 6 bases and 7 bases, with 13 bases remaining between them. This CDR3 is 14 amino acids long. Germline assignment: CDR1 MDHEN and CDR2 SYDVKM. CDR3 residues: CASSSPGDNSPLHF. The CDR3 DNA reads TGTGCCAGCAGCAGCCCAGGGGACAATTCACCCCTCCACTTT.

As concerns this clone: In the same sample, other DNA sequences code for this CDR3. This chain links TRBV7-9 with TRBJ2-2; 8 nucleotides agree with TRBD1. Trimming at V came to 1 base and at J to 5 bases, leaving 0 bases not matched to a gene. The length of the CDR3 is 14 residues. The germline gives CDR1 SEHNR, CDR2 FQNEAQ (reference sequence). CDR3 loop: CASSLGQGTGELFF. The CDR3 DNA follows: TGTGCCAGCAGCTTAGGACAGGGGACCGGGGAGCTGTTTTTT.

The V call is TRBV7-2, the J call TRBJ1-3; D unclear. This CDR3 region has 15 residues. V lost 0 bases and J lost 0, with 6 bases in between. Germline loops: CDR1 SGHTA, CDR2 FQGNSA. The CDR3 DNA reads TGTGCCAGCAGCTTAGCGCGAAGCTCTGGAAACACCATATATTTT. This encodes CASSLARSSGNTIYF.

The chain carries TRBV11-2 and TRBJ1-2, with a possible D match to TRBD1 (6 bases). V dropped 5 bases and J dropped 5 bases, with 21 bases sitting between them. CDR3 size: 16 residues. CDR1 is SGHAT, CDR2 FQNNGV, per germline. Written as DNA, the CDR3 is TGTGCCAGCAGCCCTACAGCGGGGGGGGCGCATTATGGCTACACCTTC. Protein product: CASSPTAGGAHYGYTF.

The chain has TRBV9 and TRBJ1-5; TRBD1 might be the D (6 bases). The V gene's germline CDR1 is SGDLS and CDR2 YYNGEE. The length of the CDR3 is 14 residues. Trimming took 4 bases from V and 1 from J, leaving 9 bases between them. CDR3 coding DNA: TGTGCCAGCAGCTTAACAGGGAGCAATCAGCCCCAGCATTTT. Translation gives CASSLTGSNQPQHF.